These 10 T cell receptor beta chains were sequenced from one sample in a study of regulatory T cells in long-lasting Graves disease. Sample time point: newly diagnosed GD, antithyroid drugs for less than 3 months. RNA from PBMCs was the source of the TCR library. With iRepertoire HTBI primers and Arm-PCR of CDR3 regions, TCR beta libraries were built. One entry per CDR3 protein results from TCRdb running MiXCR on the multiplex PCR reads. The table includes about 620,000 distinct CDR3 sequences, about 15% detected once. This sample was also put to use in a study of T cells in Graves' hyperthyroidism and ophthalmopathy.

This material consisted of peripheral blood mononuclear cells (PBMCs), taken at new diagnosis, from a patient treated with antithyroid drugs. The receptors here all came from a woman aged 25 to 45 with Graves disease.

This clonotype was counted a single time. One base separates it from a far larger clone, so it is likely a read error. V usage is TRBV7-6 and J usage is TRBJ2-1; 8 bases align to TRBD1. The end of the DNA aligns better with TRBJ2-5, so the J call may be wrong. Germline CDR1 SGHVS, CDR2 FNYEAQ. CDR3 size: 14 residues. The CDR3 region is CASSPGTGGGTQYF. The CDR3 nucleotides read TGTGCCAGCAGCCCCGGGACAGGCGGTGGGACCCAGTACTTC.

There are many counts of this clonotype. CDR3 residues: CASSYLSGSAFF. Here the CDR3 DNA reads TGTGCCAGCAGTTACCTCTCCGGATCAGCTTTCTTT. The rearrangement links TRBV6-2 or TRBV6-3 to TRBJ1-1; D is unresolved. The CDR3 is 12 amino acids. Trimming pared 2 bases from V and 10 bases from J, leaving 11 bases between. Germline loops: CDR1 MNHEY, CDR2 SVGEGT.

In this sample, this clonotype turned up a few times. The chain is built from TRBV25-1 and TRBJ2-4; the D call may be TRBD1 or TRBD2 (6 bases each). Germline V gene lookup returns CDR1 MGHDK and CDR2 SYGVNS. V lost 6 bases to trimming and J lost 7 bases, with 28 bases between them. The CDR3 sequence is 18 residues long. The CDR3 sequence: CASRGGQVTGPVANIQYF. CDR3 coding DNA: TGTGCCAGCAGAGGGGGGCAGGTAACGGGTCCGGTGGCGAACATTCAGTACTTC.

There are many counts of this clonotype. V and J are TRBV7-3 and TRBJ1-1; a weak D match, TRBD1 (6 bases). V lost 2 bases, J lost 4 bases, and 11 bases lay in between. Germline loops: CDR1 SGHTA, CDR2 FQGTGA. This CDR3 comprises 14 residues. The chain's CDR3 is CASSLSGALTEAFF. The DNA for the CDR3 is TGTGCCAGCAGCTTATCAGGGGCGCTCACTGAAGCTTTCTTT.

The chain combines TRBV9 with TRBJ2-6, with 11 nucleotides matching TRBD1. The V gene end was trimmed by 3 bases and the J gene end by 0 bases; junction bases not matched to a gene: 8. Germline V CDR1 and CDR2: SGDLS, YYNGEE. The CDR3 contains 19 residues. The CDR3 DNA reads as TGTGCCAGCAGCGACCCCGGACAGGGGGCTGCCTCTGGGGCCAACGTCCTGACTTTC. Residues: CASSDPGQGAASGANVLTF.

This clonotype was picked up many times. CDR3 in amino acids: CASSPGDRGASGNTIYF. The CDR3, as DNA: TGTGCCAGCAGTCCGGGAGACAGGGGAGCATCTGGAAACACCATATATTTT. The chain has TRBV12-3 or TRBV12-4 and TRBJ1-3; 8 nucleotides agree with TRBD1. Losses at the gene ends were 5 bases for V and 1 base for J; bases not matched to a gene: 10. The CDR3 runs to 17 residues.

This rearrangement joins TRBV5-5 to TRBJ2-7; 7 bases map to TRBD1. The ends lost 1 base at V and 4 bases at J; junction bases unmatched: 8. This CDR3 spans 15 amino acids. Germline lookup yields CDR1 SGHKS and CDR2 YYEKEE (reference sequence). CDR3 protein: CASSLRQGVEYEQYF. The DNA of the CDR3 is TGTGCCAGCAGCTTGAGGCAGGGGGTTGAGTACGAGCAGTACTTC. The complete variable domain, with remaining parts taken from reference TRBV5-5 and TRBJ2-7, reads DAGVTQSPTHLIKTRGQQVTLRCSPISGHKSVSWYQQVLGQGPQFIFQYYEKEERGRGNFPDRFSARQFPNYSSELNVNALLLGDSALYLCASSLRQGVEYEQYFGPGTRLTVT.

This clonotype was found many times. The gene calls are TRBV24-1 and TRBJ2-5, with TRBD2 matching over 7 bases. The CDR3 is 15 residues long. Germline V gene lookup returns CDR1 KGHDR and CDR2 SFDVKD. The V gene end was trimmed by 4 bases and the J gene end by 0 bases; junction bases not matched to a gene: 4. The CDR3 region is CATSDPGTNQETQYF. The CDR3 nucleotides read TGTGCCACCAGTGACCCCGGGACTAACCAAGAGACCCAGTACTTC.

This clonotype was detected many times. The J gene is TRBJ2-1, the V gene TRBV20-1, with D perhaps matching TRBD2 (6 bases). The germline V and J ends were trimmed by 5 bases and 6 bases, with 17 bases remaining between them. CDR3 length: 14 amino acids. Germline CDR1 DFQATT, CDR2 SNEGSKA (reference sequence). This CDR3 is CSAGAGTGGNEQFF. In nucleotides, the CDR3 is TGCAGTGCTGGGGCCGGGACTGGAGGCAATGAGCAGTTCTTC.

This clonotype was detected a few times. The chain joins TRBV5-1 to TRBJ2-3, with D possibly TRBD2 on 6 matching bases. CDR3 length: 15 residues. Between the trimmed V and J ends, which lost 3 bases and 0 bases, there was a span of 11 bases. The germline V gene has CDR1 SGHRS and CDR2 YFSETQ. CDR3 nucleotides: TGCGCCAGCAGCTCAGGCGGGGTTAGCACAGATACGCAGTATTTT. Translating gives CASSSGGVSTDTQYF.